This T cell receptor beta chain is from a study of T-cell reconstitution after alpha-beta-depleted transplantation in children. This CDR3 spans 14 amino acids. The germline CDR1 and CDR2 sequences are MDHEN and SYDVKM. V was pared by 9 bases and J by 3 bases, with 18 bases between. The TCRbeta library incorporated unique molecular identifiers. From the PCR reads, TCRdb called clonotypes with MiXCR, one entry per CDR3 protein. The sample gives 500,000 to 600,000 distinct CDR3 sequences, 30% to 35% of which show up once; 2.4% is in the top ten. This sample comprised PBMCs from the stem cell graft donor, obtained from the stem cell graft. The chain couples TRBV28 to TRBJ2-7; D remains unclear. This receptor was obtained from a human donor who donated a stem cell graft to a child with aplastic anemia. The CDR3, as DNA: TGTGCCAGAGGCGCCGGGCCGTTCTGCTACGAGCAGTACTTC. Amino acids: CARGAGPFCYEQYF.